This entry is about one T cell receptor beta chain. Its cognate antigen is unknown. These data are taken from a study of response to subunit inactivated influenza vaccine. Findings and limits, study-wide: Seasonal influenza vaccination, on each occasion, was suggested by the authors to recruit few new T cells.

TCRdb processed the RT-PCR reads anew with MiXCR; each CDR3 protein has one entry. The sample has fewer than 700,000 distinct CDR3 sequences; approximately 12% are singletons. The V and J ends lost 5 bases and 3 bases, in that order; junction bases with no gene match: 6. The CDR3 has 13 amino acids. Per germline, CDR1 SQVTM and CDR2 ANQGSEA. J is TRBJ2-7 and V is TRBV29-1; 8 nucleotides agree with TRBD2. The sequence derives from a man over 45 who received an inactivated influenza vaccine. This material consisted of PBMCs from blood, taken 35 to 45 days after vaccination. CDR3 DNA sequence: TGCAGCGTTAAAGGACGGGGGGGCTACGAGCAGTACTTC. Its protein is CSVKGRGGYEQYF.